Below, 7 T cell receptor beta chains from the same sample are listed, as sequenced in a study of blood T cell repertoires in COVID-19. Method: immunoSEQ multiplex PCR; TCRdb's copy keeps in-frame clones and lacks some. There are about 200,000 clones in the sample; around four fifths occur only once, and 4.5% to 5% lies in the top ten. Specimen: PBMCs or T cells enriched from blood (not recorded which). The source is a woman aged 45-65 years who had been exposed to COVID-19.

The J gene is TRBJ1-2, the V gene TRBV7-9; 9 bases align to TRBD1. The CDR3 has 15 residues. The V segment lost 5 bases and the J segment 4 bases; nucleotides outside the gene matches: 8. The germline CDR1 and CDR2 sequences are SEHNR and FQNEAQ (reference sequence). The CDR3 region has the DNA TGTGCCAGCAGCCTACAGGGGGCAAAGGGCTATGGCTACACCTTC. This encodes CASSLQGAKGYGYTF.

J is TRBJ2-5 and V is TRBV5-6; TRBD1 is a possible D gene (5 bases). This CDR3 comprises 13 residues. In germline, CDR1 is SGHDT, CDR2 YYEEEE. The V end lost 0 bases, the J end lost 3 bases, and 6 bases lay between the germline ends. The CDR3: CASSLGQKETQYF. The CDR3 region has the DNA TGTGCCAGCAGCTTGGGACAGAAAGAGACCCAGTACTTC.

The chain carries TRBV7-9 and TRBJ2-7; 13 positions match TRBD2. CDR3 length: 17 amino acids. J gave up 4 bases and V 4 bases, and 10 bases lay outside the gene matches. The germline gives CDR1 SEHNR, CDR2 FQNEAQ (reference sequence). CDR3 residues: CASSSGLAGDIGYEQYF. For the CDR3, the DNA is TGTGCCAGCAGCTCAGGACTAGCGGGGGACATCGGGTACGAGCAGTACTTC.

This rearrangement joins TRBV27 to TRBJ2-3, with D possibly matching TRBD1 (7 bases). Trimming cost V 3 bases and J 7 bases, with 14 bases left between them. The CDR3 totals 14 residues. From germline, CDR1 is MNHEY and CDR2 SMNVEV (reference sequence). The CDR3 DNA follows: TGTGCCAGCAGTTTTGCCAGGGGGGCTAATACGCAGTATTTT. Encoded protein: CASSFARGANTQYF.

Only one count was recorded for this clone. The rearrangement joins TRBV18 to TRBJ2-7; possible D gene TRBD1, 5 bases. Trimming left V 2 bases short and J 6 bases short, with 14 bases between. This CDR3 spans 14 amino acids. The germline CDR1 and CDR2 sequences are KGHSH and LQKENI. The CDR3 DNA reads TGTGCCAGCTCACCAGGGGCCCCGACGGGCGAGCAGTACTTC. Translated: CASSPGAPTGEQYF.

V and J are TRBV10-3 and TRBJ1-5; 7 bases line up with TRBD1. The length of the CDR3 is 14 residues. J was trimmed by 7 bases and V by 5 bases; bases with no gene match: 8. Germline V CDR1 and CDR2: ENHRY, SYGVKD. As DNA, the CDR3 is TGTGCCATCAGTACTACAGGGGTTGGACAGCCCCAGCATTTT. This codes for CAISTTGVGQPQHF.

The chain couples TRBV9 to TRBJ1-6; no definite D call. V was shortened by 4 bases and J by 9 bases, with 20 bases between the two germline ends. Looked up from germline, CDR1 is SGDLS and CDR2 is YYNGEE. The CDR3 runs to 16 residues. The CDR3 sequence is CASSPRGGGQGSPLHF. In DNA form, the CDR3 reads TGTGCCAGCAGCCCCAGAGGAGGAGGGCAAGGTTCACCCCTCCACTTT.